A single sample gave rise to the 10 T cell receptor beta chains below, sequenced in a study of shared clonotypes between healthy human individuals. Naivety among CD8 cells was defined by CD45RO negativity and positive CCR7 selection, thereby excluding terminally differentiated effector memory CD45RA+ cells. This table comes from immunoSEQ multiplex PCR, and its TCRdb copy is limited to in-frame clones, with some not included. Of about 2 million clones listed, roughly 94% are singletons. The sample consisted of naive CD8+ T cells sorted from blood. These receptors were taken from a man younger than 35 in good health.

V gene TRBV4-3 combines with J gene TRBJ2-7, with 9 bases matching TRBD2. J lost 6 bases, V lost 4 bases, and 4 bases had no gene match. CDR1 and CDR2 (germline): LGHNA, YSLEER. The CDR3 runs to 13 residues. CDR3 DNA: TGCGCCAGCAGCCCCCTAGCGGGACTCGAGCAGTACTTC. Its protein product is CASSPLAGLEQYF.

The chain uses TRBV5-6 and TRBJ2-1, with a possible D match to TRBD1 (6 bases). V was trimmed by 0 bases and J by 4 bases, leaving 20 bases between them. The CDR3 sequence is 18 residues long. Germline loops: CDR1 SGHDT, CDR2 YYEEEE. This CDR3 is CASSLEQGVTLPYNEQFF. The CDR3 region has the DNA TGTGCCAGCAGCTTGGAACAGGGCGTGACTCTCCCGTACAATGAGCAGTTCTTC.

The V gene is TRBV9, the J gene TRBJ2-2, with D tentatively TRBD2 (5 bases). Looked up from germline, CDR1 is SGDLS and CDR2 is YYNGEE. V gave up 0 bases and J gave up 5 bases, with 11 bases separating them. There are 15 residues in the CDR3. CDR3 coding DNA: TGTGCCAGCAGCGTAGTCGGAGGATCTACCGGGGAGCTGTTTTTT. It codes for CASSVVGGSTGELFF. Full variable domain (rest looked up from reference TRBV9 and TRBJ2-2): DSGVTQTPKHLITATGQRVTLRCSPRSGDLSVYWYQQSLDQGLQFLIQYYNGEERAKGNILERFSAQQFPDLHSELNLSSLELGDSALYFCASSVVGGSTGELFFGEGSRLTVL.

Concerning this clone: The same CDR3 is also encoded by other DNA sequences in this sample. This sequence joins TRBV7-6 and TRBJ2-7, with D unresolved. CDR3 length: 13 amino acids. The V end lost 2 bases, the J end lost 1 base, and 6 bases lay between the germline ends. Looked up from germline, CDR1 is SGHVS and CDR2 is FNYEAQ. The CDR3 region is CASSLRVSYEQYF. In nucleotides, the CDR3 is TGTGCCAGCAGCTTACGCGTGTCCTACGAGCAGTACTTC.

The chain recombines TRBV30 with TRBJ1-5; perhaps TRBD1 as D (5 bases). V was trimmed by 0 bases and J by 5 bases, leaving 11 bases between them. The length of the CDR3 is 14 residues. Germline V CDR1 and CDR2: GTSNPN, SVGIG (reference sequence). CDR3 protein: CAWSVTGKDQPQHF. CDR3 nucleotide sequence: TGTGCCTGGAGTGTAACAGGTAAAGATCAGCCCCAGCATTTT.

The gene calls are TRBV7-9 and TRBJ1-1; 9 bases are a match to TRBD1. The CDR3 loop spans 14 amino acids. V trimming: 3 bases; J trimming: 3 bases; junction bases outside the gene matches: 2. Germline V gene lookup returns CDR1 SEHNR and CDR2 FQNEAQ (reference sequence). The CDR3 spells CASSFGDRDTEAFF. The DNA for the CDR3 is TGTGCCAGCAGCTTTGGGGACAGGGACACTGAAGCTTTCTTT.

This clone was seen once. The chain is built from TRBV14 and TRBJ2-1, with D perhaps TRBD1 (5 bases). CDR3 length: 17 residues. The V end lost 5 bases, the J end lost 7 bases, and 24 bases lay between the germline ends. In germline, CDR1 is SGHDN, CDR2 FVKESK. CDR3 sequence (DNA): TGTGCCAGCAGCAAGACCGCAGGGATTGGGTTGGAAAATGAGCAGTTCTTC. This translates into CASSKTAGIGLENEQFF.

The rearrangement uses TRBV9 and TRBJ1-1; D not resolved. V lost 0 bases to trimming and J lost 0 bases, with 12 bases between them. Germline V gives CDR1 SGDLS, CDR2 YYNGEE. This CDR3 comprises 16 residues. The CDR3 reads CASSVDRKYMNTEAFF. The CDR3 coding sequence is TGTGCCAGCAGCGTAGATCGGAAATACATGAACACTGAAGCTTTCTTT.

CDR3 DNA sequence: TGTGCCAGCAGTTTAACAGGGACCGGCGAGCAGTACTTC. Translating it yields CASSLTGTGEQYF. The V gene is TRBV28, the J gene TRBJ2-7, with D tentatively TRBD1 (6 bases). This CDR3 comprises 13 residues. The V and J ends lost 2 bases and 6 bases respectively, with 11 bases between them. Germline assignment: CDR1 MDHEN and CDR2 SYDVKM.

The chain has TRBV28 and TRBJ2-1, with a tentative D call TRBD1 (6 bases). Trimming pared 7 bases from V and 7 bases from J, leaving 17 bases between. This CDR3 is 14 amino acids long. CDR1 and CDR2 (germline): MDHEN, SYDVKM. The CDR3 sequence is CASMGQGWLNEQFF. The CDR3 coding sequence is TGTGCCAGCATGGGCCAGGGGTGGTTAAATGAGCAGTTCTTC.